Below, one T cell receptor beta chain is given with its context. Germline CDR1 and CDR2: SNHLY and FYNNEI. CDR3 size: 15 residues. V was trimmed by 6 bases and J by 5 bases, leaving 14 bases between them. This sample was included in a study of blood T cell repertoires in COVID-19. Repertoires were generated with immunoSEQ multiplex PCR, while TCRdb's copy carries only in-frame clones and drops some. Of approximately 230,000 clones listed, about four fifths are singletons. Sample: peripheral blood. This chain uses TRBV2 with TRBJ1-6, with a possible D match to TRBD1 (6 bases). The TCR comes from an older man with acute or convalescent COVID-19. DNA for the CDR3: TGTGCCAGCAGACCCAGGGGACCTAATAATTCACCCCTCCACTTT. As protein: CASRPRGPNNSPLHF.